The 18 T cell receptor beta chains in this list originate from one sample, sequenced in a study of blood T cell repertoires in COVID-19. Only in-frame clones appear in the TCRdb table, and some are missing; sequencing was by immunoSEQ multiplex PCR. The sample holds 50,000 to 70,000 clones; around nine tenths are singletons and the top ten take more than 7%. Sequenced input: peripheral blood. The origin of the receptors is a woman in her 70s with active COVID-19.

The chain is built from TRBV11-3 and TRBJ2-1; 8 nucleotides agree with TRBD2. The V gene end was trimmed by 5 bases and the J gene end by 0 bases; junction bases not matched to a gene: 3. Per germline, CDR1 SGHNT and CDR2 YENEEA. This CDR3 contains 15 residues. Written as DNA, the CDR3 is TGTGCCAGCAGCCCTACTAGCGGCTCCTACAATGAGCAGTTCTTC. Translated, it gives CASSPTSGSYNEQFF.

The J gene is TRBJ1-5, the V gene TRBV30; 12 nucleotides line up with TRBD1. The germline V gene encodes CDR1 GTSNPN and CDR2 SVGIG (reference sequence). The CDR3 covers 19 residues. J was trimmed by 2 bases and V by 2 bases; bases with no gene match: 13. CDR3 bases: TGTGCCTGGAGTCCGGGGGACAGGGGGCTTATGGTGGGCAATCAGCCCCAGCATTTT. Translated: CAWSPGDRGLMVGNQPQHF.

This clone showed up just a few times. V is TRBV2 and J is TRBJ2-3; the D gene is possibly TRBD2 (5 bases). There are 16 residues in the CDR3. Germline CDR1 and CDR2: SNHLY and FYNNEI. Trimming cost V 2 bases and J 3 bases, with 15 bases left between them. The CDR3 coding sequence is TGTGCCAGCAGTGAACCCGCGGGTCTGGCTACAGATACGCAGTATTTT. It codes for CASSEPAGLATDTQYF.

The gene calls are TRBV19 and TRBJ1-2; 8 bases line up with TRBD1. After removal of 7 bases from V and 3 bases from J, the junction contained 10 bases not matched to a gene. Germline CDR1 and CDR2: LNHDA and SQIVND (reference sequence). This CDR3 contains 15 residues. The CDR3 DNA sequence: TGTGCCAGTACCAGATCCGAGACAGGGGACTATGGCTACACCTTC. It translates to CASTRSETGDYGYTF.

The chain joins TRBV5-1 to TRBJ1-1; tentatively, D is TRBD1 (5 bases). Germline V gives CDR1 SGHRS, CDR2 YFSETQ. The CDR3 extends over 13 amino acids. The V end was cut by 4 bases, the J end by 2 bases, with 9 bases between. CDR3 loop: CASSPGQNTEAFF. The CDR3, as DNA: TGCGCCAGCAGCCCCGGACAAAACACTGAAGCTTTCTTT. The whole variable domain, remainder taken from reference TRBV5-1 and TRBJ1-1, is KAGVTQTPRYLIKTRGQQVTLSCSPISGHRSVSWYQQTPGQGLQFLFEYFSETQRNKGNFPGRFSGRQFSNSRSEMNVSTLELGDSALYLCASSPGQNTEAFFGQGTRLTVV.

The chain employs TRBV28 and TRBJ2-7, with D possibly TRBD2 on 5 matching bases. The germline CDR1 and CDR2 sequences are MDHEN and SYDVKM. This CDR3 has 13 residues. V was pared by 5 bases and J by 9 bases, with 17 bases between. The CDR3 loop reads CASSAGPLKGQYF. The CDR3 DNA is TGTGCCAGCAGTGCGGGCCCTCTTAAGGGGCAGTACTTC.

V is TRBV28 and J is TRBJ2-5, with 10 bases fitting TRBD1. V shed 5 bases, J shed 2 bases, and the junction held 5 bases outside the gene matches. The CDR3 covers 15 residues. Germline loops: CDR1 MDHEN, CDR2 SYDVKM. CDR3 DNA: TGTGCCAGCAGTAAGACAGGGGGCTGGCAAGAGACCCAGTACTTC. Protein product: CASSKTGGWQETQYF. The full variable domain, its missing parts supplied by reference TRBV28 and TRBJ2-5, is DVKVTQSSRYLVKRTGEKVFLECVQDMDHENMFWYRQDPGLGLRLIYFSYDVKMKEKGDIPEGYSVSREKKERFSLILESASTNQTSMYLCASSKTGGWQETQYFGPGTRLLVL.

This chain joins TRBV7-4 and TRBJ2-7; 7 bases match TRBD1. V shed 5 bases and J 0 bases; nucleotides not matched to a gene: 7. The germline V gene has CDR1 SGHVT and CDR2 SQSDAQ. This CDR3 spans 15 amino acids. For the CDR3, the DNA is TGTGCCAGCAGCCCCCGGGACAGTATCTCCTACGAGCAGTACTTC. It yields the protein CASSPRDSISYEQYF.

The CDR3 DNA follows: TGCGCCAGCAGCCAACCCCGGGGACAGGGCTATGGCTACACCTTC. Translation: CASSQPRGQGYGYTF. The chain links TRBV4-1 to TRBJ1-2; 9 bases agree with TRBD1. The germline CDR1 and CDR2 sequences are MGHRA and YSYEKL. Trimming cost V 2 bases and J 4 bases; bases outside gene matches: 5. The length of the CDR3 is 15 residues.

This clone was found once. The chain has TRBV15 and TRBJ2-2; D is possibly TRBD2 (6 bases). V was pared by 4 bases and J by 5 bases, with 11 bases between. The CDR3 extends over 14 amino acids. The germline V gene has CDR1 LNHNV and CDR2 YYDKDF (reference sequence). CDR3 sequence reads: CATSKAGRTGELFF. The CDR3 coding sequence is TGTGCCACCAGCAAGGCGGGAAGGACCGGGGAGCTGTTTTTT.

The V gene is TRBV10-1, the J gene TRBJ2-3; D perhaps matches TRBD2 (6 bases). Germline V CDR1 and CDR2: WNHNN, SYGVQD (reference sequence). This CDR3 has 16 amino acids. V lost 6 bases, J lost 2 bases, and 18 bases lay in between. The CDR3 is CASSRDGGTFTDTQYF. For the CDR3, the DNA is TGCGCCAGCAGCAGGGACGGCGGGACCTTCACAGATACGCAGTATTTT.

The gene calls are TRBV11-3 and TRBJ1-1; D may be TRBD1 (6 bases). This CDR3 has 14 amino acids. The germline CDR1 and CDR2 sequences are SGHNT and YENEEA. V lost 3 bases, J lost 5 bases, and 13 bases lay in between. CDR3 residues: CASSFTGGRTEAFF. DNA of the CDR3: TGTGCCAGCAGCTTTACTGGGGGCCGGACTGAAGCTTTCTTT.

This chain links TRBV9 with TRBJ2-5; 7 bases line up with TRBD1. This CDR3 comprises 15 residues. Germline-derived CDR1 and CDR2 are SGDLS and YYNGEE. The J segment lost 2 bases and the V segment lost 3 bases, leaving 7 bases of the junction unmatched. The CDR3 sequence: CASSARTGVQETQYF. The CDR3 DNA reads TGTGCCAGCAGCGCCCGGACAGGAGTGCAAGAGACCCAGTACTTC.

V and J are TRBV27 and TRBJ1-6, with 9 bases lining up with TRBD1. Germline V lookup: CDR1 MNHEY, CDR2 SMNVEV (reference sequence). This CDR3 contains 14 residues. J was trimmed by 8 bases and V by 5 bases; bases with no gene match: 4. CDR3: CASSPTGGYSPLHF. CDR3 sequence (DNA): TGTGCCAGCAGTCCGACAGGGGGTTATTCACCCCTCCACTTT.

This clone was seen a single time. The chain employs TRBV19 and TRBJ1-1; D possibly corresponds to TRBD1 (6 bases). The CDR3 totals 16 residues. Germline CDR1 is LNHDA and CDR2 is SQIVND (reference sequence). Trimming took off 3 bases at V and 3 bases at J, with 17 bases between the two ends. CDR3 coding DNA: TGTGCCAGTAGTATCGGGGCAGGGGTGGTGGACACTGAAGCTTTCTTT. This sequence encodes CASSIGAGVVDTEAFF. The full variable domain, rest sourced from reference TRBV19 and TRBJ1-1, is DGGITQSPKYLFRKEGQNVTLSCEQNLNHDAMYWYRQDPGQGLRLIYYSQIVNDFQKGDIAEGYSVSREKKESFPLTVTSAQKNPTAFYLCASSIGAGVVDTEAFFGQGTRLTVV.

The rearrangement links TRBV19 to TRBJ2-6, with 7 nucleotides matching TRBD1. Germline lookup yields CDR1 LNHDA and CDR2 SQIVND (reference sequence). Trimming at V came to 4 bases and at J to 2 bases, leaving 2 bases not matched to a gene. The CDR3 has 15 amino acids. DNA of the CDR3: TGTGCCAGTAGTAGGCAGGGGGCTGGGGCCAACGTCCTGACTTTC. It specifies CASSRQGAGANVLTF.

The rearrangement uses TRBV5-1 and TRBJ1-2; TRBD1 matches 8 bases. This CDR3 spans 17 amino acids. V gave up 4 bases and J gave up 0 bases; unmatched junction bases: 11. Germline V lookup: CDR1 SGHRS, CDR2 YFSETQ. CDR3 loop: CASSPTNTGGTNYGYTF. CDR3 bases: TGCGCCAGCAGCCCGACTAACACAGGGGGGACTAACTATGGCTACACCTTC.

The CDR3 here is CASSLGPVPSTDTQYF. In nucleotides, the CDR3 is TGTGCCAGCAGCTTAGGTCCGGTTCCTAGCACAGATACGCAGTATTTT. V is TRBV7-6 and J is TRBJ2-3; no clear D gene. The CDR3 has 16 amino acids. V dropped 1 base and J dropped 0 bases, with 11 bases sitting between them. Germline CDR1 reads SGHVS; CDR2 reads FNYEAQ.